Reported below is one T cell receptor (beta chain). This sample was included in a study of cytomegalovirus exposure and HLA in healthy donors. The CDR3 is made up of 22 amino acids. The germline V gene has CDR1 PRHDT and CDR2 FYEKMQ (reference sequence). V shed 3 bases, J shed 3 bases, and the junction held 17 bases outside the gene matches. Researchers ran the PCR with 60 Vbeta and 13 Jbeta primers. Repertoires were generated with immunoSEQ multiplex PCR, while TCRdb's copy carries only in-frame clones and drops some. This sample's clone table lists 150,000 to 200,000 clones. The gene calls are TRBV13 and TRBJ2-2; 15 bases match TRBD2. The sequenced material came from PBMCs. This TCR was sampled from a young man in good health and CMV-seronegative. The CDR3 loop reads CASSFPRLGLAGGPGYTGELFF. DNA for the CDR3: TGTGCCAGCAGCTTCCCCCGTCTTGGACTAGCGGGAGGGCCGGGATACACCGGGGAGCTGTTTTTT.